Reported below is one T cell receptor beta chain. The data belong to a study of blood T cell repertoires in COVID-19. CDR3 length: 15 residues. Germline V gene lookup returns CDR1 LGHDT and CDR2 YNNKEL (reference sequence). Trimming took off 1 base at V and 4 bases at J, with 11 bases between the two ends. The data were produced by immunoSEQ multiplex PCR, yet TCRdb's version contains in-frame clones alone and is incomplete. This sample has 200,000 to 250,000 clones, with 80% found just once. Sequenced sample: PBMCs or T cells enriched from blood (not recorded which). V is TRBV3-1 (or the pseudogene TRBV3-2) and J is TRBJ1-3, with D possibly being TRBD1 (6 bases). This receptor was obtained from a woman in her thirties or forties with acute COVID-19. The CDR3 bases are TGTGCCAGCAGCCAAGCGGCAGGGGCGGGAAACACCATATATTTT. Amino acids: CASSQAAGAGNTIYF.